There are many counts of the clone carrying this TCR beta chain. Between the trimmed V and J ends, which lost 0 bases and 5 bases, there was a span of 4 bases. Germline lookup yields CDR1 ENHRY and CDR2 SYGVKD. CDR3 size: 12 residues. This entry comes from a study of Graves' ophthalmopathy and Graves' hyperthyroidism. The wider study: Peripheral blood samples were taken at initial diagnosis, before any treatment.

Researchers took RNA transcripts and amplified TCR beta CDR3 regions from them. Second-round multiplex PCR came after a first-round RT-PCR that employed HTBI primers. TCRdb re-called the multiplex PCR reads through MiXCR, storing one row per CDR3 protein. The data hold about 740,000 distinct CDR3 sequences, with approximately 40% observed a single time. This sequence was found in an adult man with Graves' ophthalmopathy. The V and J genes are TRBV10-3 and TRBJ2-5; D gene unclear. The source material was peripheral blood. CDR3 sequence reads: CAISESSETQYF. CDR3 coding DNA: TGTGCCATCAGTGAGTCTTCGGAGACCCAGTACTTC.